This T cell receptor beta chain was recorded in a study of T-cell reconstitution after alpha-beta-depleted transplantation in children. Whole-study results and caveats: When one year had passed after transplant, most T-cell counts and diversity came from newly produced T cells. About two months after transplant, alpha-beta T cells reportedly came from several hundred expanded graft clones. Diversity of TCRbeta at day 60 was high in some patients, arising from surviving recipient T cells and thymic progenitors.

Preparation of the TCRbeta library was carried out with unique molecular identifiers. TCRdb re-called the PCR reads through MiXCR, storing one row per CDR3 protein. The repertoire consists of hundreds of thousands of distinct CDR3 sequences, with around 14% occurring once and the leading ten covering around 0.8%. This clonotype was counted many times. Its antigen remains unidentified. This specimen was PBMCs, taken before TCRalphabeta/CD19-depleted stem cell transplant. This TCR derives from a girl aged 2 to 10 with congenital amegakaryocytic thrombocytopenia, due to receive a stem cell transplant.

The CDR3 is CASSLFALGTGELFF. The CDR3 region has the DNA TGTGCCAGCAGCTTGTTTGCCCTTGGCACCGGGGAGCTGTTTTTT. The rearrangement joins TRBV7-8 to TRBJ2-2; D is unresolved. The CDR3 is 15 amino acids. V was cut by 3 bases and J by 4 bases, with 12 bases left in between. Looked up from germline, CDR1 is SGHVS and CDR2 is FQNEAQ.